The clone carrying this TCR beta chain was seen a single time. This sample was included in a study of T cell clones after liver transplantation. Method: immunoSEQ multiplex PCR; TCRdb's copy keeps in-frame clones and lacks some. The sample contains about 58,000 clones, approximately 70% of which appear only once. This CDR3 has 12 amino acids. The germline V gene encodes CDR1 SGHVS and CDR2 FQNEAQ. Trimming left V 5 bases short and J 2 bases short, with 7 bases between. This chain links TRBV7-8 with TRBJ2-7; D remains ambiguous. This clonotype was sampled from a human patient who received a liver transplant. The graft donor may account for some of the T cells. The material sequenced was CD4+ T cells from blood, taken at the roughly 16-month timepoint. The CDR3 here is CASSHSTYEQYF. The CDR3 region has the DNA TGTGCCAGCAGCCACAGCACCTACGAGCAGTACTTC. Supplemented by reference TRBV7-8 and TRBJ2-7, the full variable domain reads GAGVSQSPRYKVAKRGQDVALRCDPISGHVSLFWYQQALGQGPEFLTYFQNEAQLDKSGLPSDRFFAERPEGSVSTLKIQRTQQEDSAVYLCASSHSTYEQYFGPGTRLTVT.